This T cell receptor beta chain was obtained from a study of vaccination effects on CD4 cells after COVID-19. Viral peptide pools were used in the ViraFEST assay to expand antigen-specific CD4+ T cells, and sequencing came afterward. Subsequent to a culture period of about ten days, CD4+ T cells were isolated. Between March and December 2020, the person had a SARS-CoV-2 infection that PCR confirmed. At days 3 and 7, half of the medium was exchanged for IL-2 medium. The repertoire was sequenced with immunoSEQ multiplex PCR; TCRdb's copy has only in-frame clones and lacks some. The sample includes approximately 26,000 clones, approximately 80% of them seen just once. V dropped 5 bases and J dropped 4; count of bases not matched to a gene: 4. CDR3 length: 13 residues. This clone has more than one count but fewer than ten. Its matching antigen is unknown.

The TCR originated in a human donor who had a prior SARS-CoV-2 infection. V is TRBV12-3 or TRBV12-4 and J is TRBJ1-2, with TRBD1 matching 7 bases. Sequencing used CD4+ T cells from PBMCs cultured with HCoV-NL63 spike peptides, obtained before COVID-19 vaccination. The CDR3 DNA sequence: TGTGCCAGCAGTACAGGGGAACGCTATGGCTACACCTTC. The encoded protein is CASSTGERYGYTF.